The 5 T cell receptor beta chains presented below share a single source sample, sequenced in a study of preoperative IRX-2 immunotherapy in early breast cancer. The repertoire was sequenced with immunoSEQ multiplex PCR; TCRdb's copy has only in-frame clones and lacks some. The data show tens of thousands of clones, with around 79% seen just once and roughly 6.8% held by the top ten. Noted treatment: preoperative locoregional IRX-2 cytokine immunotherapy. Source: lymph node tissue, taken after IRX-2 immunotherapy. These receptor sequences come from a human donor with breast cancer.

The rearrangement joins TRBV28 to TRBJ1-2; 9 nucleotides line up with TRBD1. CDR1 MDHEN and CDR2 SYDVKM come from the germline V gene. The CDR3 totals 14 residues. The ends lost 6 bases at V and 4 bases at J; junction bases unmatched: 6. CDR3 sequence (DNA): TGTGCCAGCAGAACCGGGACAGGGAGCTATGGCTACACCTTC. Encoded protein: CASRTGTGSYGYTF.

The chain joins TRBV18 to TRBJ2-7, with 7 bases matching TRBD1. Trimming took 4 bases from V and 1 from J; bases not matched to a gene: 1. The V gene's germline CDR1 is KGHSH and CDR2 LQKENI. This CDR3 contains 13 residues. The CDR3, as DNA: TGTGCCAGCTCACGACAGGGTTCCTACGAGCAGTACTTC. As protein: CASSRQGSYEQYF.

The J gene is TRBJ2-7, the V gene TRBV6-8; D perhaps matches TRBD1 (5 bases). The CDR3 sequence is 14 residues long. Germline CDR1 reads MNHGY; CDR2 reads SAAAGT. The ends were cut back, 2 bases at V and 2 bases at J, with 10 bases in the middle. CDR3 sequence reads: CASSYGAEAYEQYF. CDR3 in DNA: TGTGCCAGCAGTTACGGGGCAGAGGCCTACGAGCAGTACTTC.

This clone was seen once. Other DNA sequences in the sample encode the same CDR3. The rearrangement links TRBV11-3 to TRBJ1-2; D not certain. Germline CDR1 SGHNT, CDR2 YENEEA. This CDR3 contains 14 residues. Trimming left V 5 bases short and J 1 base short, with 11 bases between. CDR3 protein: CASSPGRDNYGYTF. The CDR3 nucleotides read TGTGCCAGCAGCCCGGGTAGGGATAACTATGGCTACACCTTC.

This clone has a single count. The rearrangement links TRBV19 to TRBJ2-7; a possible D gene is TRBD2 (7 bases). The V and J ends lost 4 bases and 2 bases respectively, with 15 bases between them. The CDR3 has 15 residues. The germline V gene encodes CDR1 LNHDA and CDR2 SQIVND (reference sequence). The CDR3 coding sequence is TGTGCCAGTAGTAGGGGAGGGGGGCCAACCTACGAGCAGTACTTC. Amino acids: CASSRGGGPTYEQYF.